Listed here are 27 T cell receptor beta chains from one sample, sequenced in a study of OX40 agonist ivuxolimab in advanced cancers. Produced via immunoSEQ multiplex PCR; TCRdb's table is partial and in-frame only. The sample contains approximately 60,000 clones, roughly 91% of which appear only once. Sequencing used CD4+ or CD8+ T cells sorted from blood, obtained in a trial of the OX40 agonist ivuxolimab. The receptors originated from an adult with an advanced solid tumor such as melanoma, head and neck, liver or kidney cancer.

CDR3 protein: CASSPQGGNYGYTF. CDR3 coding DNA: TGTGCCAGCTCACCACAGGGCGGCAACTATGGCTACACCTTC. The V and J genes are TRBV18 and TRBJ1-2; unclear D gene. CDR1 is KGHSH and CDR2 is LQKENI in the germline V gene. This CDR3 spans 14 amino acids. V was shortened by 1 base and J by 2 bases, with 8 bases between the two germline ends.

The chain is built from TRBV7-2 and TRBJ1-1; 11 bases align to TRBD1. The germline gives CDR1 SGHTA, CDR2 FQGNSA. Germline trimming cut 4 bases from V and 8 bases from J; bases unmatched to any gene: 9. CDR3 length equals 15 residues. The CDR3 DNA reads TGTGCCAGCAGCTCCCTCTCCCGGGACAGGGGGGAAGCTTTCTTT. Residues: CASSSLSRDRGEAFF.

As DNA, the CDR3 is TGTGCCAGCAGCTTAGGTACAGCATCCTCCTACGAGCAGTACTTC. Protein sequence: CASSLGTASSYEQYF. The V gene is TRBV7-2, the J gene TRBJ2-7; D gene uncertain. The CDR3 covers 15 residues. Germline-derived CDR1 and CDR2 are SGHTA and FQGNSA. V lost 1 base and J 0 bases, leaving 10 bases between the germline ends.

This chain joins TRBV5-1 and TRBJ2-7; D remains unclear. CDR1 is SGHRS, CDR2 YFSETQ, per germline. V lost 0 bases and J lost 0, with 10 bases in between. This CDR3 is built from 15 residues. The CDR3 spells CASSLGGGTSYEQYF. CDR3 DNA sequence: TGCGCCAGCAGCTTGGGAGGCGGTACCTCCTACGAGCAGTACTTC.

On this clone: The CDR3 does not end in the conserved phenylalanine or tryptophan, so this is likely a read error. It is unclear where the CDR3 begins or ends on the DNA, so no DNA is shown, and the CDR3 is as TCRdb lists it. The chain links TRBV21-1 to TRBJ2-7; the table's TRBD1 call for D was not verified on the DNA. TRBV21-1 is a pseudogene segment. The CDR3 contains 8 residues when both ends are counted. This CDR3 is CASLPRGR.

This chain links TRBV19 with TRBJ2-1, with no clear D. The length of the CDR3 is 11 residues. Germline loops: CDR1 LNHDA, CDR2 SQIVND (reference sequence). CDR3 in amino acids: CAAHSAGEQFF. DNA of the CDR3: TGTGCGGCCCACTCTGCTGGTGAGCAGTTCTTC.

This chain's CDR3 is CASSSGLYEQYF. The CDR3 coding sequence is TGTGCCAGCAGCTCGGGACTTTACGAGCAGTACTTC. The rearrangement links TRBV6-5 to TRBJ2-7; possibly TRBD2 for D (6 bases). V lost 6 bases, J lost 4 bases, and 10 bases lay in between. This CDR3 is built from 12 residues. Germline CDR1 MNHEY, CDR2 SVGAGI.

The V and J genes are TRBV6-5 and TRBJ2-7, with D perhaps TRBD2 (6 bases). Germline loops: CDR1 MNHEY, CDR2 SVGAGI. V was clipped by 4 bases and J by 3 bases, with 16 bases between them. The CDR3 is made up of 15 amino acids. CDR3 protein: CASSWRRGTIYEQYF. The CDR3 nucleotides read TGTGCCAGCAGTTGGAGACGCGGGACCATCTACGAGCAGTACTTC.

This clone was seen only once. The chain joins TRBV7-3 to TRBJ1-2; D perhaps matches TRBD1 (5 bases). Germline CDR1 and CDR2: SGHTA and FQGTGA. Trimming stripped 4 bases from V and 2 bases from J, with 11 bases between. CDR3 size: 14 residues. CDR3 nucleotide sequence: TGTGCCAGCAGCTCGGGGACGGAGAACTATGGCTACACCTTC. Its translation is CASSSGTENYGYTF.

This chain connects TRBV5-1 to TRBJ2-5; TRBD1 might be the D (6 bases). This CDR3 is 14 amino acids long. V lost 4 bases, J lost 2 bases, and 12 bases lay in between. Germline V gene data show CDR1 as SGHRS and CDR2 as YFSETQ. The CDR3 bases are TGCGCCAGCAGCCCGAACGACAGGCAAGAGACCCAGTACTTC. Protein product: CASSPNDRQETQYF. The full variable domain, completed using reference TRBV5-1 and TRBJ2-5, is KAGVTQTPRYLIKTRGQQVTLSCSPISGHRSVSWYQQTPGQGLQFLFEYFSETQRNKGNFPGRFSGRQFSNSRSEMNVSTLELGDSALYLCASSPNDRQETQYFGPGTRLLVL.

The V and J genes are TRBV10-2 and TRBJ1-6; 9 bases line up with TRBD1. V lost 6 bases and J lost 9; bases outside the gene matches: 6. Germline V gives CDR1 WSHSY, CDR2 SAAADI. The CDR3 contains 14 residues. The CDR3 bases are TGCGCCAGCAGAGGGACAGGGACGAGTTCACCCCTCCACTTT. Translating it yields CASRGTGTSSPLHF.

The genes are TRBV5-1 and TRBJ1-2, with a tentative D call TRBD1 (5 bases). Germline V CDR1 and CDR2: SGHRS, YFSETQ. V lost 0 bases to trimming and J lost 6 bases, with 6 bases between them. The CDR3 contains 12 residues. CDR3 protein: CASSLAGNGYTF. In nucleotides, the CDR3 is TGCGCCAGCAGCTTGGCAGGGAATGGCTACACCTTC.

The rearrangement links TRBV5-1 to TRBJ2-5; 7 nucleotides align to TRBD1. The DNA end is a closer match to TRBJ2-7, so the J assignment may be wrong. Germline values: CDR1 SGHRS, CDR2 YFSETQ. The CDR3 covers 14 residues. The CDR3 loop reads CASSFRTGAYEQYF. CDR3 nucleotides: TGCGCCAGCAGCTTCCGGACAGGCGCCTACGAGCAGTACTTC.

V gene TRBV2 combines with J gene TRBJ1-1; possible D gene TRBD1, 5 bases. CDR3 length: 13 amino acids. CDR1 is SNHLY and CDR2 is FYNNEI in the germline V gene. V was trimmed by 8 bases and J by 6 bases, leaving 16 bases between them. The CDR3, as DNA: TGTGCCAGCTTCAGGGTCGGGGTGGCTGAAGCTTTCTTT. Translated: CASFRVGVAEAFF.

V usage is TRBV14 and J usage is TRBJ2-2; D unclear. The CDR3 is made up of 15 amino acids. Germline CDR1 SGHDN, CDR2 FVKESK. V was clipped by 0 bases and J by 14 bases, with 19 bases between them. The CDR3: CASSQDHASRIALFF. The CDR3 DNA reads as TGTGCCAGCAGCCAAGACCATGCTTCTCGTATCGCTCTGTTTTTT. Together with reference TRBV14 and TRBJ2-2, the CDR3 gives the full variable domain: EAGVTQFPSHSVIEKGQTVTLRCDPISGHDNLYWYRRVMGKEIKFLLHFVKESKQDESGMPNNRFLAERTGGTYSTLKVQPAELEDSGVYFCASSQDHASRIALFFGEGSRLTVL.

The chain employs TRBV6-5 and TRBJ2-5; TRBD1 aligns across 8 bases. The last part of the DNA fits TRBJ2-7 better; the J call may be wrong. This CDR3 is built from 14 residues. Looked up from germline, CDR1 is MNHEY and CDR2 is SVGAGI. CDR3: CASSHGQGPYEQYF. CDR3 DNA: TGTGCCAGCAGCCACGGACAGGGACCTTACGAGCAGTACTTC.

V usage is TRBV10-3 and J usage is TRBJ1-6; D unresolved. The germline V gene encodes CDR1 ENHRY and CDR2 SYGVKD. This CDR3 region has 15 residues. Between the trimmed V and J ends, which lost 3 bases and 12 bases, there was a span of 18 bases. CDR3: CAISEDTPRVGPLHF. CDR3 nucleotides: TGTGCCATCAGTGAAGACACTCCCCGAGTAGGACCCCTCCACTTT.

This clone was seen a single time. The CDR3, as DNA: TGTGCCAGCTCACCAAGGAGGGAAACAAATCAGCCCCAGCATTTT. Translating gives CASSPRRETNQPQHF. The rearrangement uses TRBV18 and TRBJ1-5; D is ambiguous. Trimming took 2 bases from V and 4 from J, leaving 12 bases between them. CDR1 and CDR2 (germline): KGHSH, LQKENI. This CDR3 is built from 15 residues. Full variable domain (outside the CDR3, taken from reference TRBV18 and TRBJ1-5): NAGVMQNPRHLVRRRGQEARLRCSPMKGHSHVYWYRQLPEEGLKFMVYLQKENIIDESGMPKERFSAEFPKEGPSILRIQQVVRGDSAAYFCASSPRRETNQPQHFGDGTRLSIL.

This clone was counted once. The V gene is TRBV14, the J gene TRBJ2-3; D not resolved. Germline-derived CDR1 and CDR2 are SGHDN and FVKESK. The CDR3 extends over 12 amino acids. Deletions cut 0 bases from V and 3 bases from J, with 1 base between. CDR3: CASSQETDTQYF. The CDR3 DNA reads as TGTGCCAGCAGCCAAGAGACAGATACGCAGTATTTT.

This clone was detected a few times. This chain uses TRBV5-1 with TRBJ2-6; D is unclear. Trimming took 7 bases from V and 0 from J, leaving 17 bases between them. Germline CDR1 SGHRS, CDR2 YFSETQ. CDR3 size: 17 residues. DNA of the CDR3: TGCGCCAGCCAATTTAAACCGGGTTTCTCTGGGGCCAACGTCCTGACTTTC. As protein: CASQFKPGFSGANVLTF.

CDR3 sequence (DNA): TGTGCCAGCAGTCGTCCCGGGACAGGGGGCCGGGCTGAAAAACTGTTTTTT. It codes for CASSRPGTGGRAEKLFF. The gene calls are TRBV2 and TRBJ1-4; TRBD1 matches 12 bases. From germline, CDR1 is SNHLY and CDR2 FYNNEI. J was trimmed by 7 bases and V by 5 bases; bases with no gene match: 11. The CDR3 sequence is 17 residues long.

This chain links TRBV11-2 with TRBJ1-6; 8 bases are shared with TRBD1. V lost 5 bases to trimming and J lost 0 bases; unmatched junction nucleotides: 9. In germline, CDR1 is SGHAT, CDR2 FQNNGV. The CDR3 loop spans 18 amino acids. The CDR3 DNA is TGTGCCAGCAGCCCATGGACAGGGAAGAGCTCCTATAATTCACCCCTCCACTTT. It encodes CASSPWTGKSSYNSPLHF.

The genes are TRBV18 and TRBJ2-2; 7 nucleotides agree with TRBD1. The CDR3 runs to 15 residues. Germline V gene sequence: CDR1 KGHSH, CDR2 LQKENI. V gave up 3 bases and J gave up 4 bases; unmatched junction bases: 5. This CDR3 reads CASSPEGGRTGELFF. The CDR3 nucleotides read TGTGCCAGCTCACCGGAAGGGGGCCGCACCGGGGAGCTGTTTTTT.

V and J are TRBV2 and TRBJ2-2; D is unclear. Germline values: CDR1 SNHLY, CDR2 FYNNEI. Between the trimmed V and J ends, which lost 6 bases and 4 bases, there was a span of 12 bases. The CDR3 totals 14 residues. CDR3 region: CASSQTSSTGELFF. The CDR3 coding sequence is TGTGCCAGCAGCCAAACAAGTTCCACCGGGGAGCTGTTTTTT.

V is TRBV2 and J is TRBJ1-2, with a tentative D call TRBD1 (6 bases). CDR3 length equals 15 residues. V was trimmed by 6 bases and J by 3 bases, leaving 17 bases between them. The germline V gene has CDR1 SNHLY and CDR2 FYNNEI. This CDR3 reads CASRDLRGADYGYTF. CDR3 DNA: TGTGCCAGCAGGGACCTCCGGGGGGCCGACTATGGCTACACCTTC.

The chain couples TRBV5-1 to TRBJ1-2; 9 bases align to TRBD1. The germline gives CDR1 SGHRS, CDR2 YFSETQ. V shed 4 bases, J shed 5 bases, and the junction held 3 bases outside the gene matches. The CDR3 is 13 amino acids. The CDR3 nucleotides read TGCGCCAGCAGCCCGACAGGGGGTTATGGCTACACCTTC. Its protein is CASSPTGGYGYTF.

The CDR3 bases are TGCGCCAGCAGCTTGGAGGCTAGACGGCAAGAGACCCAGTACTTC. Translation gives CASSLEARRQETQYF. The chain couples TRBV5-1 to TRBJ2-5; D call uncertain. The V and J ends lost 0 bases and 2 bases respectively, with 11 bases between them. The length of the CDR3 is 15 residues. CDR1 and CDR2 from the germline V gene are SGHRS and YFSETQ.